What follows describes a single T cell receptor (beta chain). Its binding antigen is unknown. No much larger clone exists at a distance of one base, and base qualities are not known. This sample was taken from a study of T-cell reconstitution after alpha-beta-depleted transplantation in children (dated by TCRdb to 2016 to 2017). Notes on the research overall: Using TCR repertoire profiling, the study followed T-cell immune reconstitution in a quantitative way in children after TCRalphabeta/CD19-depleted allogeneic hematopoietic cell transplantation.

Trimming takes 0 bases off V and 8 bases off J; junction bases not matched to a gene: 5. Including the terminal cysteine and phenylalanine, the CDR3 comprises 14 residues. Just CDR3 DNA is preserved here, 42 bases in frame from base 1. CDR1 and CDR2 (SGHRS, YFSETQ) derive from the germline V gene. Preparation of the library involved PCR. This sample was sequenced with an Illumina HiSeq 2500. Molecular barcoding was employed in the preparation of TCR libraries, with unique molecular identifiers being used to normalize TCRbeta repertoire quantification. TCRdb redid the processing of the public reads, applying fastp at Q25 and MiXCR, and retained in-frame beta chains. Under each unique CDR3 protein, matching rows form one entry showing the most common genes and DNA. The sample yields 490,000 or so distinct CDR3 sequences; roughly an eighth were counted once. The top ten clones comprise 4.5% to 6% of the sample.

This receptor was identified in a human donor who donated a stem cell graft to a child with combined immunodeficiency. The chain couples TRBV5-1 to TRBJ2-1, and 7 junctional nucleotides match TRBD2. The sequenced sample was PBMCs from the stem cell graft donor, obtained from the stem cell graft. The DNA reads TGCGCCAGCAGCTTGGTAGGACTAGTTGATGAGCAGTTCTTC. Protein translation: CASSLVGLVDEQFF.